This T cell receptor (beta chain) was captured in a study of CD8+CD57+ T cells in acquired aplastic anemia. This clonotype was seen repeatedly, ten times or more. Its target is not known. Overall study results and limits: Roughly 28 was the count of CD8+ CDR3 sequences that patients shared with controls.

Genomic DNA constituted the template upon which TCR beta VDJ and CDR3 profiling was performed. TCRdb analysed the reads with MiXCR anew, one entry per CDR3 protein. This table has roughly 150,000 distinct CDR3 sequences, about 45% appearing once. Deletions cut 5 bases from V and 6 bases from J, with 15 bases between. CDR3 length: 14 amino acids. Per the germline V gene, CDR1 is SGHAT and CDR2 is FQDESV (reference sequence). Sequencing was done on patients that had shown CD8+CD57+ cell expansion by flow cytometry. The TCR was taken from a human donor with aplastic anemia. The sample was sorted CD4+, CD8+, or CD8+CD57+ T cells (not recorded which) from PBMCs. The chain recombines TRBV11-1 with TRBJ2-3; no clear D gene. DNA for the CDR3: TGTGCCAGCAGCCTTCAAGGGCCAGAGGATACGCAGTATTTT. Encoded protein: CASSLQGPEDTQYF.